This entry lists 18 T cell receptor beta chains sequenced from one sample in a study of cytomegalovirus exposure and HLA in healthy donors. In the PCR, 60 Vbeta and 13 Jbeta primers were used. The method was immunoSEQ multiplex PCR; TCRdb's version includes in-frame clones alone and lacks a portion of them. The sample has 35,000 to 50,000 clones, 51% seen once. Sequenced sample: PBMCs. The receptors here all came from a man aged 60-69 years in good health and CMV-seronegative.

V gene TRBV2 combines with J gene TRBJ2-7, with 13 bases matching TRBD2. The V segment lost 8 bases and the J segment 7 bases; nucleotides outside the gene matches: 2. The CDR3 consists of 12 residues. CDR1 and CDR2 (germline): SNHLY, FYNNEI. The CDR3 region has the DNA TGTGCCAGCGCGGGACTAGCGGGAGAGCAGTACTTC. Amino acid sequence: CASAGLAGEQYF.

This clone has just a few counts. The genes are TRBV5-1 and TRBJ1-3; D is undetermined. The germline V gene has CDR1 SGHRS and CDR2 YFSETQ. The germline V and J ends were trimmed by 2 bases and 3 bases, with 9 bases remaining between them. CDR3 length: 14 residues. CDR3 amino acids: CASSFSGNGNTIYF. For the CDR3, the DNA is TGCGCCAGCAGCTTTTCGGGAAATGGAAACACCATATATTTT.

This chain connects TRBV7-9 to TRBJ1-4; D gene unclear. V was pared by 9 bases and J by 3 bases, with 11 bases between. This CDR3 has 13 amino acids. In germline, CDR1 is SEHNR, CDR2 FQNEAQ (reference sequence). The CDR3 nucleotides read TGTGCCAGTACGAGGGTGCCTAATGAAAAACTGTTTTTT. Its protein is CASTRVPNEKLFF.

The V and J genes are TRBV4-1 and TRBJ1-2; 7 bases are shared with TRBD1. The CDR3 totals 15 residues. CDR1 and CDR2 from the germline V gene are MGHRA and YSYEKL. The J segment lost 4 bases and the V segment lost 2 bases, leaving 7 bases of the junction unmatched. CDR3 residues: CASSQREGGGYGYTF. The CDR3 nucleotides are TGCGCCAGCAGCCAAAGGGAAGGGGGCGGCTATGGCTACACCTTC.

The rearrangement uses TRBV30 and TRBJ2-2; 9 bases line up with TRBD2. J lost 4 bases, V lost 0 bases, and 9 bases had no gene match. This CDR3 contains 17 residues. Germline V gene data show CDR1 as GTSNPN and CDR2 as SVGIG (reference sequence). The CDR3 loop reads CAWSVRGRAWGTGELFF. The CDR3 nucleotides are TGTGCCTGGAGTGTACGCGGGAGGGCCTGGGGCACCGGGGAGCTGTTTTTT.

This clone was observed a few times. The genes are TRBV5-1 and TRBJ2-1, with D possibly TRBD1 on 6 matching bases. This CDR3 has 15 amino acids. Trimming removed 5 bases from V and 0 bases from J, with 12 bases in between. Germline lookup yields CDR1 SGHRS and CDR2 YFSETQ. CDR3 loop: CASSIQGSSYNEQFF. Written as DNA, the CDR3 is TGCGCCAGCAGTATTCAGGGGAGCTCCTACAATGAGCAGTTCTTC.

This clone has more than one count but fewer than ten. V usage is TRBV28 and J usage is TRBJ2-1; 7 bases are shared with TRBD2. This CDR3 spans 14 amino acids. V gave up 7 bases and J gave up 0 bases; unmatched junction bases: 3. Germline lookup yields CDR1 MDHEN and CDR2 SYDVKM. The CDR3 is CASNLAVSYNEQFF. The CDR3 region has the DNA TGTGCCAGCAATCTAGCGGTCTCCTACAATGAGCAGTTCTTC.

This clone was picked up a small number of times. V usage is TRBV10-3 and J usage is TRBJ2-7, with 14 nucleotides matching TRBD2. V was clipped by 3 bases and J by 7 bases; unmatched bases: 5. CDR3 length equals 15 residues. Germline values: CDR1 ENHRY, CDR2 SYGVKD. As DNA, the CDR3 is TGTGCCATCAGTGATAAGAGGACTAGCGGGAGGGAGCAGTACTTC. This encodes CAISDKRTSGREQYF.

Only a few counts were recorded for this clone. J is TRBJ2-7 and V is TRBV25-1, with a weak D call TRBD2 (5 bases). The CDR3 runs to 14 residues. Germline V gene data show CDR1 as MGHDK and CDR2 as SYGVNS. Trimming pared 4 bases from V and 6 bases from J, leaving 16 bases between. Written as DNA, the CDR3 is TGTGCCAGCAGTGTTCTCGAGGGCGGGTCCGAGCAGTACTTC. Amino acid sequence: CASSVLEGGSEQYF.

The rearrangement uses TRBV5-4 and TRBJ2-3; D gene unclear. The germline CDR1 and CDR2 sequences are SGHNT and YYREEE (reference sequence). The CDR3 is 14 residues long. V was shortened by 7 bases and J by 2 bases, with 14 bases between the two germline ends. CDR3 in amino acids: CASHLRGATDTQYF. The CDR3 DNA reads TGTGCCAGCCACTTGCGTGGTGCCACAGATACGCAGTATTTT.

DNA of the CDR3: TGTGCCTGGAGGGAAACGACAGGGCGGCGCAATCAGCCCCAGCATTTT. As protein: CAWRETTGRRNQPQHF. The chain links TRBV30 to TRBJ1-5; 7 positions agree with TRBD1. The CDR3 contains 16 residues. The J segment lost 2 bases and the V segment lost 3 bases, leaving 10 bases of the junction unmatched. Germline CDR1 is GTSNPN and CDR2 is SVGIG (reference sequence).

V gene TRBV6-5 combines with J gene TRBJ1-1, with D perhaps TRBD1 (6 bases). From germline, CDR1 is MNHEY and CDR2 SVGAGI. V lost 5 bases and J lost 5, with 12 bases in between. This CDR3 has 13 amino acids. CDR3 sequence reads: CASSTDSRTEAFF. The CDR3 nucleotides are TGTGCCAGCAGTACGGACAGTCGGACTGAAGCTTTCTTT.

This chain joins TRBV2 and TRBJ1-4, with 10 bases aligning to TRBD1. The V gene's germline CDR1 is SNHLY and CDR2 FYNNEI. The CDR3 has 12 amino acids. Trimming at V came to 11 bases and at J to 12 bases, leaving 9 bases not matched to a gene. The CDR3, as DNA: TGTGCCTGTACGACAGGGGGCGGGCAACTGTTTTTT. Protein product: CACTTGGGQLFF.

This clone is deemed medium-sized. V usage is TRBV5-5 and J usage is TRBJ1-4, with 9 bases fitting TRBD1. The length of the CDR3 is 16 residues. V trimming: 4 bases; J trimming: 4 bases; junction bases outside the gene matches: 8. Germline values: CDR1 SGHKS, CDR2 YYEKEE (reference sequence). The CDR3 bases are TGTGCCAGCAGCACCATAACAGGGGGCCGTAATGAAAAACTGTTTTTT. Translation: CASSTITGGRNEKLFF. Full variable domain (missing parts from reference TRBV5-5 and TRBJ1-4): DAGVTQSPTHLIKTRGQQVTLRCSPISGHKSVSWYQQVLGQGPQFIFQYYEKEERGRGNFPDRFSARQFPNYSSELNVNALLLGDSALYLCASSTITGGRNEKLFFGSGTQLSVL.

CDR3 loop: CASSLTGGKNSPLHF. CDR3 in DNA: TGTGCCAGCAGTTTGACAGGGGGTAAGAATTCACCCCTCCACTTT. This chain joins TRBV28 and TRBJ1-6, with 9 bases matching TRBD1. CDR1 MDHEN and CDR2 SYDVKM come from the germline V gene. The junction had 4 bases not matched to a gene; V was cut back by 3 bases and J by 7 bases. The CDR3 is 15 residues long.

The genes are TRBV5-1 and TRBJ2-1; 8 nucleotides align to TRBD1. Trimming at V came to 7 bases and at J to 1 base, leaving 7 bases not matched to a gene. The CDR3 totals 15 residues. The germline V gene encodes CDR1 SGHRS and CDR2 YFSETQ. The DNA of the CDR3 is TGCGCCAGCTGGGCGGGGACAGGTTCCTACAATGAGCAGTTCTTC. Amino acids: CASWAGTGSYNEQFF.

This clone has only a few counts. The gene calls are TRBV29-1 and TRBJ2-5; weak D call: TRBD2 (7 bases). The CDR3 is made up of 12 amino acids. In germline, CDR1 is SQVTM, CDR2 ANQGSEA. V gave up 4 bases and J gave up 5 bases, with 11 bases separating them. The CDR3 protein is CSVGEGVETQYF. In DNA form, the CDR3 reads TGCAGCGTTGGGGAGGGGGTGGAGACCCAGTACTTC.

The chain links TRBV7-7 to TRBJ2-5; a possible D gene is TRBD2 (6 bases). The CDR3 is 14 amino acids. The germline gives CDR1 SSHAT, CDR2 FNYEAQ (reference sequence). V shed 5 bases and J shed 5 bases, with 15 bases lying between them. CDR3 in amino acids: CASSRGIGGETQYF. CDR3 sequence (DNA): TGTGCCAGCAGCCGGGGGATCGGAGGGGAGACCCAGTACTTC. Full variable domain (rest looked up from reference TRBV7-7 and TRBJ2-5): GAGVSQSPRYKVTKRGQDVTLRCDPISSHATLYWYQQALGQGPEFLTYFNYEAQPDKSGLPSDRFSAERPEGSISTLTIQRTEQRDSAMYRCASSRGIGGETQYFGPGTRLLVL.